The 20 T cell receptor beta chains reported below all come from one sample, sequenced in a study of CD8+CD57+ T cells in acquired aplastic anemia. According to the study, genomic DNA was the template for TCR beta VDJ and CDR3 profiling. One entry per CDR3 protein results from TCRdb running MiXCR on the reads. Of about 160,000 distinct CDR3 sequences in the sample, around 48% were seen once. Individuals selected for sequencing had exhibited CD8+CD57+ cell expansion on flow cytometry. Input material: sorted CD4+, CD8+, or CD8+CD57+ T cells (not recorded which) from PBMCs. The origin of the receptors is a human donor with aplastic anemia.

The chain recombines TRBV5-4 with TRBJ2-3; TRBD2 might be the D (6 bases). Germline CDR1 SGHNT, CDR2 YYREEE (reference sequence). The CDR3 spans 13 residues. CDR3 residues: CAQLGGSTDTQYF. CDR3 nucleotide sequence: TGTGCTCAGTTGGGGGGAAGCACAGATACGCAGTATTTT.

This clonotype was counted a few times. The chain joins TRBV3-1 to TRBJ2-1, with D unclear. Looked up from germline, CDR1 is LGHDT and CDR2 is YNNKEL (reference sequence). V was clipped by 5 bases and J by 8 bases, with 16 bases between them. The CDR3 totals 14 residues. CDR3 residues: CASSSPEPRDEQFF. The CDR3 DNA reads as TGTGCCAGCAGCTCCCCCGAGCCTCGGGATGAGCAGTTCTTC.

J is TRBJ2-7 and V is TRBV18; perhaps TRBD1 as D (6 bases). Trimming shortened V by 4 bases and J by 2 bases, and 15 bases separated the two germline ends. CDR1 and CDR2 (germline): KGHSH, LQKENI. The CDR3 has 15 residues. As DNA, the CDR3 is TGTGCCAGCTCACTTCCGGACAGCCATCCCTACGAGCAGTACTTC. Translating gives CASSLPDSHPYEQYF.

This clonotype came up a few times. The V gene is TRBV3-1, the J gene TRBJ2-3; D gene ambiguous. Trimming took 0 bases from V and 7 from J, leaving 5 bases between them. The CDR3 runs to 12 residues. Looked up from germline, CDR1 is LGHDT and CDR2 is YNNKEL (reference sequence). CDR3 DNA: TGTGCCAGCAGCCAAGATTGGAATACGCAGTATTTT. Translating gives CASSQDWNTQYF.

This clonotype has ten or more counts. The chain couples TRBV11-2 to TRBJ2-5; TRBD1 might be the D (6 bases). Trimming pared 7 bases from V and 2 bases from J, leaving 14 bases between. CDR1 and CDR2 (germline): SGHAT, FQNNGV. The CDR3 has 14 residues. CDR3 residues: CASTGGQLQETQYF. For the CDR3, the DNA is TGTGCCAGCACCGGCGGACAGTTGCAAGAGACCCAGTACTTC.

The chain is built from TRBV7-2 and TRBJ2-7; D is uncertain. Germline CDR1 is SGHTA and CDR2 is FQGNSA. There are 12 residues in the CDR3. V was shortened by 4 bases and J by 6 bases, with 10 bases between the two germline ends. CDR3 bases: TGTGCCAGCAGCTCACGATGGGGCGAGCAGTACTTC. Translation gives CASSSRWGEQYF.

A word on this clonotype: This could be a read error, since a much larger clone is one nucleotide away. CDR3 protein: CASNQDRRGTVYNSPLHF. In nucleotides, the CDR3 is TGTGCCAGCAACCAAGATAGGCGCGGGACAGTCTATAATTCACCCCTCCACTTT. The chain combines TRBV14 with TRBJ1-6, with TRBD1 matching 7 bases. This CDR3 is 18 amino acids long. Per the germline V gene, CDR1 is SGHDN and CDR2 is FVKESK.

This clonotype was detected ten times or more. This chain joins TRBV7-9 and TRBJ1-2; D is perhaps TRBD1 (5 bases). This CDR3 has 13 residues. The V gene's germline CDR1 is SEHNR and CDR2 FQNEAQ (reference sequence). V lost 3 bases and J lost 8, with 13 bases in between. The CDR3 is CASSLGPEVGYTF. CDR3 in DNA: TGTGCCAGCAGCTTGGGACCGGAGGTAGGCTACACCTTC.

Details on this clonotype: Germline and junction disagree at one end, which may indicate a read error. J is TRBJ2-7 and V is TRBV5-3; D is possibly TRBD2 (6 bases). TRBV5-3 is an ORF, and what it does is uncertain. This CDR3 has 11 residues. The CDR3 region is CASSLGGKQYF. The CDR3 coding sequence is TGTGCCAGCAGCTTAGGAGGGAAGCAGTACTTC.

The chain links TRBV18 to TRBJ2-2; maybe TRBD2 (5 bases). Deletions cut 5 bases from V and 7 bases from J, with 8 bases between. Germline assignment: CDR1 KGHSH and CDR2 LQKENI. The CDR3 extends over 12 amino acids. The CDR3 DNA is TGTGCCAGCTCATCCGGGATCGGGGAGCTGTTTTTT. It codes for CASSSGIGELFF.

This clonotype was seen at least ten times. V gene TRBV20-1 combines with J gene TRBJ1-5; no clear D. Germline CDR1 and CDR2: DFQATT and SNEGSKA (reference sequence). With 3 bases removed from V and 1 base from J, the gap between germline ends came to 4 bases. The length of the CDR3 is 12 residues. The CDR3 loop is CSASRSNQPQHF. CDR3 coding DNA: TGCAGTGCTAGTCGGAGCAATCAGCCCCAGCATTTT.

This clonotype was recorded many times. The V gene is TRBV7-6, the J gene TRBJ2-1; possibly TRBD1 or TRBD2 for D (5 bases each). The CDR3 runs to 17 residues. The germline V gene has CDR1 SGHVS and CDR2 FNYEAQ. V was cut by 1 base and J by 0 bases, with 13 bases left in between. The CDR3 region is CASSLEGWGSSYNEQFF. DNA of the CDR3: TGTGCCAGCAGCTTAGAAGGGTGGGGGAGCTCCTACAATGAGCAGTTCTTC.

CDR3 protein: CASSAQGPYEQYF. The CDR3 DNA is TGTGCCAGTAGTGCGCAGGGTCCCTACGAGCAGTACTTC. V usage is TRBV19 and J usage is TRBJ2-7; a possible D gene is TRBD1 (5 bases). CDR1 is LNHDA and CDR2 is SQIVND in the germline V gene (reference sequence). This CDR3 comprises 13 residues. The V gene lost 5 bases and the J gene lost 2 bases, with 10 bases spanning the gap. The full variable domain, rest sourced from reference TRBV19 and TRBJ2-7, is DGGITQSPKYLFRKEGQNVTLSCEQNLNHDAMYWYRQDPGQGLRLIYYSQIVNDFQKGDIAEGYSVSREKKESFPLTVTSAQKNPTAFYLCASSAQGPYEQYFGPGTRLTVT.

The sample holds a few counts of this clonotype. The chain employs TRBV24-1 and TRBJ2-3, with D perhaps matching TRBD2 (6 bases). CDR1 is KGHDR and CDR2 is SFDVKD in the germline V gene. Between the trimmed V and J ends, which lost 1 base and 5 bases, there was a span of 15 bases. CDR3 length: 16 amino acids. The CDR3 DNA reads TGTGCCACCAGTGATTTAGGCATGGAGGGAATAGATACGCAGTATTTT. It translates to CATSDLGMEGIDTQYF.

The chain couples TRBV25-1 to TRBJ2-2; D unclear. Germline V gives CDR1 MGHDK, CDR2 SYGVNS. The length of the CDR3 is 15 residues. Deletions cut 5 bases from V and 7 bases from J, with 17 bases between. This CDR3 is CASSRAGGLGGELFF. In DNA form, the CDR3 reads TGTGCCAGCAGTAGGGCCGGTGGGTTAGGCGGGGAGCTGTTTTTT.

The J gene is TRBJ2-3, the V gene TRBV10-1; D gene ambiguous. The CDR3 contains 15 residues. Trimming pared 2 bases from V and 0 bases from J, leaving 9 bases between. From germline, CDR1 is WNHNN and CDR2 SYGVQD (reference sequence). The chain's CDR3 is CASSEIATSTDTQYF. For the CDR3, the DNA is TGCGCCAGCAGTGAGATAGCAACTAGCACAGATACGCAGTATTTT.

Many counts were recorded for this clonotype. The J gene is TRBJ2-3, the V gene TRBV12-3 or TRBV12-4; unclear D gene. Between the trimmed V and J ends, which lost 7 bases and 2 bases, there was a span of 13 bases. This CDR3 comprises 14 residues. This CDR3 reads CASNSRPDTDTQYF. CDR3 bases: TGTGCCAGCAATTCAAGGCCGGACACAGATACGCAGTATTTT.

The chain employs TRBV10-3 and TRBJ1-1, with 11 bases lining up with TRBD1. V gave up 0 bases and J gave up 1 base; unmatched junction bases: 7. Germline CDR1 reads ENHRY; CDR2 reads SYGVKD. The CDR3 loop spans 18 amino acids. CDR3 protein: CAISESADRGRPNTEAFF. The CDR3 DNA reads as TGTGCCATCAGTGAGTCGGCGGACAGGGGGCGGCCGAACACTGAAGCTTTCTTT.

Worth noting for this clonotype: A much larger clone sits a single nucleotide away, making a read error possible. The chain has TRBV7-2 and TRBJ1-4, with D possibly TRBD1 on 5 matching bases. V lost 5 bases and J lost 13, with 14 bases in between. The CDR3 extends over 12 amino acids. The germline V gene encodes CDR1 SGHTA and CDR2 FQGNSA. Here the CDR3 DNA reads TGTGCCAGCAGCCCAGACAGTTTCCGACTGTTTTTT. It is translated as CASSPDSFRLFF.

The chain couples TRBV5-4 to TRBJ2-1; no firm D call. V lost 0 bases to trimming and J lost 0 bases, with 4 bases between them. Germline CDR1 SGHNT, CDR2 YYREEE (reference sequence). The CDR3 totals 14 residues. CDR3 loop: CASSLASSYNEQFF. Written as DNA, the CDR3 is TGTGCCAGCAGCTTGGCTAGCTCCTACAATGAGCAGTTCTTC.